The 7 T cell receptor beta chains listed next were all sequenced from one sample in a study of blood T cells in healthy people across ages. Combining a sample-barcoded 5' primer with a J-beta primer mix, a second PCR ran for about 7 to 12 cycles. Via MiXCR, TCRdb re-called the 5' RACE reads, giving one row per CDR3 protein. The sample includes some 1.5 million distinct CDR3 sequences, 25% to 30% of them seen just once. Sequencing was done on a sample of blood. The receptors come from a woman in her twenties or thirties in good health.

This clonotype was seen a few times. The gene calls are TRBV20-1 and TRBJ2-3; 12 bases fit TRBD2. Germline CDR1 and CDR2: DFQATT and SNEGSKA (reference sequence). The CDR3 totals 14 residues. The trim removed 7 bases at V and 5 bases at J, leaving 7 bases unmatched. The CDR3 protein is CSERLAGGGDTQYF. DNA of the CDR3: TGCAGTGAGCGCCTAGCGGGGGGGGGAGATACGCAGTATTTT.

This clonotype was picked up a small number of times. The chain employs TRBV29-1 and TRBJ2-3, with a possible D match to TRBD2 (6 bases). The CDR3 covers 12 residues. Germline V gene sequence: CDR1 SQVTM, CDR2 ANQGSEA. Trimming took 5 bases from V and 5 from J, leaving 11 bases between them. For the CDR3, the DNA is TGCAGCGTTCCCCAGGGAGGAGATACGCAGTATTTT. Its translation: CSVPQGGDTQYF.

The gene calls are TRBV12-3 or TRBV12-4 and TRBJ1-2, with 8 bases aligning to TRBD1. The V and J ends lost 4 bases and 4 bases, in that order; junction bases with no gene match: 8. The CDR3 sequence is 15 residues long. CDR3 protein: CASSSTGQVFYGYTF. The CDR3 coding sequence is TGTGCCAGCAGTTCAACGGGACAGGTTTTCTATGGCTACACCTTC.

This clonotype was seen only a few times. The chain has TRBV6-6 and TRBJ2-3, with D possibly being TRBD1 (5 bases). The CDR3 is 15 residues long. Germline CDR1 and CDR2: MNHNY and SVGAGI (reference sequence). Trimming left V 0 bases short and J 6 bases short, with 13 bases between. CDR3 sequence: CASSYSIRASDTQYF. The CDR3 DNA is TGTGCCAGCAGTTACTCGATCAGGGCATCGGATACGCAGTATTTT.

With regard to this clonotype: Without the conserved terminal phenylalanine or tryptophan, this CDR3 likely stems from a read error. The gene calls are TRBV5-8 and TRBJ2-1, with 12 bases aligning to TRBD2. Germline assignment: CDR1 SGHTS and CDR2 YDEGEE. V shed 7 bases and J 9 bases; nucleotides not matched to a gene: 8. CDR3 length: 14 amino acids. Written as DNA, the CDR3 is TGTGCCAGCTTGACTAGCGGGAGTGGTGGTGAGCAGTTCTTA. Amino acids: CASLTSGSGGEQFL.

The rearrangement uses TRBV10-3 and TRBJ1-2; the D gene is possibly TRBD1 (5 bases). The V gene's germline CDR1 is ENHRY and CDR2 SYGVKD. V lost 2 bases and J lost 10, with 14 bases in between. The CDR3 is 13 amino acids. The DNA of the CDR3 is TGTGCCATCAGTGAGGGTCCCGACAGTCCCTACACCTTC. Translating gives CAISEGPDSPYTF.

On this clonotype: A read error may be the cause here, since a much bigger clone is one base away. The chain recombines TRBV21-1 with TRBJ2-7; the DNA was not compared with TRBD1, the D call given in the table. TRBV21-1 counts as a pseudogene. The length of the CDR3 is 13 residues. The CDR3 loop is CACSKRGAYEQYF. In DNA, the CDR3 is TGTGCCTGCAGCAAACGAGGGGCCTACGAGCAGTACTTC.